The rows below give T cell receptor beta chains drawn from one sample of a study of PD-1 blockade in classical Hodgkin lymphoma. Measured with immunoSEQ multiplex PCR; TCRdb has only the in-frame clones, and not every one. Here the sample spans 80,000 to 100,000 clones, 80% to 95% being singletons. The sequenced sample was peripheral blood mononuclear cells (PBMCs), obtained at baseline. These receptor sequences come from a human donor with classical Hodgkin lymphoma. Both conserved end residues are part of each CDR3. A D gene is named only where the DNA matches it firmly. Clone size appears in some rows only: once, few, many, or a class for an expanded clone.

CDR3 protein: CASSLPGQGIAEAFF
CDR3 DNA: TGTGCCAGTAGTCTACCGGGACAGGGAATTGCCGAAGCTTTCTTT
V gene: TRBV19
clone size: few
J gene: TRBJ1-1
D gene: TRBD1

CDR3 protein: CASSIGRGVNTEAFF
CDR3 DNA: TGTGCCAGTAGTATTGGGAGGGGAGTGAACACTGAAGCTTTCTTT
V gene: TRBV19
clone size: .
J gene: TRBJ1-1
D gene: .

CDR3 protein: CASSEPEVGLADNEQFF
CDR3 DNA: TGTGCCAGCAGTGAACCCGAGGTGGGACTAGCGGACAATGAGCAGTTCTTC
V gene: TRBV6-1
clone size: .
J gene: TRBJ2-1
D gene: TRBD2

CDR3 protein: CASSERSLFYNEQFF
CDR3 DNA: TGTGCCAGCAGTGAAAGGTCACTTTTCTACAATGAGCAGTTCTTC
V gene: TRBV6-1
clone size: .
J gene: TRBJ2-1
D gene: .

CDR3 protein: CASSLVRITDTQYF
CDR3 DNA: TGCGCCAGCAGCTTGGTTCGGATCACAGATACGCAGTATTTT
V gene: TRBV5-1
clone size: .
J gene: TRBJ2-3
D gene: .

CDR3 protein: CASSPPSGLNYEQYF
CDR3 DNA: TGTGCCAGCAGCCCCCCTAGCGGGCTAAACTACGAGCAGTACTTC
V gene: TRBV7-9
clone size: .
J gene: TRBJ2-7
D gene: TRBD2

CDR3 protein: CASSTPGRSSYEQYF
CDR3 DNA: TGTGCCAGTAGTACGCCGGGACGGAGCTCCTACGAGCAGTACTTC
V gene: TRBV19
clone size: .
J gene: TRBJ2-7
D gene: .

CDR3 protein: CASSLAPPGEEQFF
CDR3 DNA: TGCGCCAGCAGCTTGGCCCCTCCAGGGGAGGAGCAGTTCTTC
V gene: TRBV5-1
clone size: .
J gene: TRBJ2-1
D gene: .

CDR3 protein: CASSWFWDKDQPQHF
CDR3 DNA: TGTGCCAGCAGTTGGTTTTGGGACAAAGATCAGCCCCAGCATTTT
V gene: TRBV27
clone size: .
J gene: TRBJ1-5
D gene: .

CDR3 protein: CASSTKGPEQYF
CDR3 DNA: TGCGCCAGCTCCACCAAAGGTCCCGAGCAGTACTTC
V gene: TRBV10-2
clone size: .
J gene: TRBJ2-7
D gene: .

CDR3 protein: CAISEGTSGISPSYEQYF
CDR3 DNA: TGTGCCATCAGTGAAGGGACTAGCGGGATCAGCCCTTCCTACGAGCAGTACTTC
V gene: TRBV10-3
clone size: once
J gene: TRBJ2-7
D gene: TRBD2

CDR3 protein: CASSQTGGPTEAFF
CDR3 DNA: TGCGCCAGCAGCCAGACAGGGGGCCCTACTGAAGCTTTCTTT
V gene: TRBV5-1
clone size: once
J gene: TRBJ1-1
D gene: TRBD1

CDR3 protein: CASRQGLGEKLFF
CDR3 DNA: TGTGCCAGTCGCCAGGGATTGGGTGAAAAACTGTTTTTT
V gene: TRBV7-9
clone size: .
J gene: TRBJ1-4
D gene: .

CDR3 protein: CAISVSIGAKDKTTMNTEAFF
CDR3 DNA: TGTGCCATCAGTGTCTCAATAGGGGCCAAAGACAAGACAACAATGAACACTGAAGCTTTCTTT
V gene: TRBV10-3
clone size: .
J gene: TRBJ1-1
D gene: .

CDR3 protein: CASTPRFPGELFF
CDR3 DNA: TGTGCCAGCACCCCTAGATTCCCCGGGGAGCTGTTTTTT
V gene: TRBV7-6
clone size: .
J gene: TRBJ2-2
D gene: .

CDR3 protein: CASSLCGQVSEGNQETQYF
CDR3 DNA: TGTGCTAGCAGCTTATGTGGGCAGGTTTCAGAGGGGAACCAAGAGACCCAGTACTTC
V gene: TRBV7-7
clone size: .
J gene: TRBJ2-5
D gene: .

CDR3 protein: CASSEFGGVEGNYEQYF
CDR3 DNA: TGTGCCAGCAGTGAATTCGGGGGGGTAGAGGGGAACTACGAGCAGTACTTC
V gene: TRBV2
clone size: .
J gene: TRBJ2-7
D gene: TRBD2

CDR3 protein: CASSRVLGGANEKLFF
CDR3 DNA: TGTGCCAGCAGCCGTGTGTTGGGGGGCGCTAATGAAAAACTGTTTTTT
V gene: TRBV28
clone size: once
J gene: TRBJ1-4
D gene: .

CDR3 protein: CASSYRGTSGYEQFF
CDR3 DNA: TGTGCCAGCAGTTACAGGGGAACTAGCGGATATGAGCAGTTCTTC
V gene: TRBV6-5
clone size: .
J gene: TRBJ2-1
D gene: TRBD2

CDR3 protein: CASSLGLAGGLGLEEQYF
CDR3 DNA: TGCGCCAGCAGCCTCGGACTAGCGGGAGGGCTTGGCCTAGAGGAGCAGTACTTC
V gene: TRBV5-1
clone size: .
J gene: TRBJ2-7
D gene: TRBD2

CDR3 protein: CAIRTGNYEQYF
CDR3 DNA: TGTGCCATTCGGACAGGGAACTACGAGCAGTACTTC
V gene: TRBV2
clone size: once
J gene: TRBJ2-7
D gene: TRBD1

CDR3 protein: CASSRDRGQYQETQYF
CDR3 DNA: TGTGCCAGCAGCCGGGACAGGGGACAGTACCAAGAGACCCAGTACTTC
V gene: TRBV6-7
clone size: .
J gene: TRBJ2-5
D gene: TRBD1

CDR3 protein: CASRGRSGSPDTQYF
CDR3 DNA: TGTGCCAGCAGGGGACGAAGCGGGAGCCCGGATACGCAGTATTTT
V gene: TRBV11-2
clone size: .
J gene: TRBJ2-3
D gene: TRBD2

CDR3 protein: CASSPRGASGIQETQYF
CDR3 DNA: TGTGCCAGCAGCCCCCGAGGGGCTAGCGGGATCCAAGAGACCCAGTACTTC
V gene: TRBV7-8
clone size: .
J gene: TRBJ2-5
D gene: TRBD2

CDR3 protein: CAWQKSPGLPGDEQYF
CDR3 DNA: TGTGCCTGGCAAAAATCACCGGGACTGCCAGGGGACGAGCAGTACTTC
V gene: TRBV30
clone size: .
J gene: TRBJ2-7
D gene: .

CDR3 protein: CSSRTRVQGNEQFF
CDR3 DNA: TGCAGCTCACGCACCCGAGTACAAGGGAATGAGCAGTTCTTC
V gene: TRBV29-1
clone size: .
J gene: TRBJ2-1
D gene: .

CDR3 protein: CASSPGTSGGVRNEQFF
CDR3 DNA: TGTGCCAGCAGCCCCGGGACTAGCGGGGGGGTTAGGAATGAGCAGTTCTTC
V gene: TRBV7-9
clone size: once
J gene: TRBJ2-1
D gene: TRBD2

CDR3 protein: CASSKNRGPYEQYF
CDR3 DNA: TGCGCCAGCAGCAAAAACAGGGGCCCCTACGAGCAGTACTTC
V gene: TRBV4-1
clone size: .
J gene: TRBJ2-7
D gene: TRBD1

CDR3 protein: CSVEGGRSTDTQYF
CDR3 DNA: TGCAGCGTTGAGGGGGGGCGAAGCACAGATACGCAGTATTTT
V gene: TRBV29-1
clone size: .
J gene: TRBJ2-3
D gene: .

CDR3 protein: CASTRLAGYNEQFF
CDR3 DNA: TGTGCCAGCACCAGACTAGCGGGCTACAATGAGCAGTTCTTC
V gene: TRBV6-5
clone size: .
J gene: TRBJ2-1
D gene: TRBD2

CDR3 protein: CASSLQPGTANTGELFF
CDR3 DNA: TGTGCCAGCAGCCTGCAGCCCGGGACAGCGAACACCGGGGAGCTGTTTTTT
V gene: TRBV7-8
clone size: .
J gene: TRBJ2-2
D gene: TRBD1

CDR3 protein: CASSPRDSYNEQFF
CDR3 DNA: TGTGCCAGCAGCCCTAGGGACTCCTACAATGAGCAGTTCTTC
V gene: TRBV11-3
clone size: .
J gene: TRBJ2-1
D gene: .

CDR3 protein: CASSYGVETQYF
CDR3 DNA: TGTGCCAGTAGTTATGGCGTGGAGACCCAGTACTTC
V gene: TRBV19
clone size: .
J gene: TRBJ2-5
D gene: .

CDR3 protein: CASSSGGTGANVLTF
CDR3 DNA: TGTGCCAGCAGTTCAGGGGGAACTGGGGCCAACGTCCTGACTTTC
V gene: TRBV28
clone size: .
J gene: TRBJ2-6
D gene: TRBD1

CDR3 protein: CASSSQGGTYNTEAFF
CDR3 DNA: TGCGCCAGCAGCTCTCAGGGGGGGACTTACAACACTGAAGCTTTCTTT
V gene: TRBV5-1
clone size: .
J gene: TRBJ1-1
D gene: TRBD1

CDR3 protein: CASSFHPRGGRNTEAFF
CDR3 DNA: TGTGCCAGCAGTTTTCACCCGAGGGGGGGGAGGAACACTGAAGCTTTCTTT
V gene: TRBV27
clone size: few
J gene: TRBJ1-1
D gene: .

CDR3 protein: CAISEFTGGGQPQHF
CDR3 DNA: TGTGCCATCAGTGAGTTCACAGGGGGCGGGCAGCCCCAGCATTTT
V gene: TRBV10-3
clone size: .
J gene: TRBJ1-5
D gene: TRBD1

CDR3 protein: CASSLAGAGNQPQHF
CDR3 DNA: TGTGCCAGCAGCTTGGCCGGGGCGGGCAATCAGCCCCAGCATTTT
V gene: TRBV5-6
clone size: .
J gene: TRBJ1-5
D gene: .

CDR3 protein: CASSPTGKREKLFF
CDR3 DNA: TGTGCCAGCAGCCCGACAGGGAAGAGGGAAAAACTGTTTTTT
V gene: TRBV9
clone size: .
J gene: TRBJ1-4
D gene: TRBD1

CDR3 protein: CASRGGTYNEKLFF
CDR3 DNA: TGTGCCAGCAGGGGCGGGACATACAATGAAAAACTGTTTTTT
V gene: TRBV27
clone size: .
J gene: TRBJ1-4
D gene: .

CDR3 protein: CAISESWGQDYGYTF
CDR3 DNA: TGTGCCATCAGTGAGTCCTGGGGGCAGGACTATGGCTACACCTTC
V gene: TRBV10-3
clone size: .
J gene: TRBJ1-2
D gene: .

CDR3 protein: CASSLNGPTGDEQFF
CDR3 DNA: TGTGCCAGCAGCTTGAATGGGCCAACAGGGGACGAGCAGTTCTTC
V gene: TRBV7-9
clone size: .
J gene: TRBJ2-1
D gene: TRBD1

CDR3 protein: CASSIDVTGGKTNYGYTF
CDR3 DNA: TGTGCCAGTAGTATAGATGTAACAGGTGGGAAAACTAACTATGGCTACACCTTC
V gene: TRBV19
clone size: .
J gene: TRBJ1-2
D gene: .

CDR3 protein: CASSLVSTEEQYF
CDR3 DNA: TGTGCCAGCAGCTTGGTCAGTACTGAAGAGCAGTACTTC
V gene: TRBV5-6
clone size: .
J gene: TRBJ2-7
D gene: .

CDR3 protein: CASSTRRQGDGYTF
CDR3 DNA: TGTGCCAGTAGTACTCGGCGGCAGGGTGATGGCTACACCTTC
V gene: TRBV19
clone size: .
J gene: TRBJ1-2
D gene: .

CDR3 protein: CASGKLGNEAFF
CDR3 DNA: TGTGCCAGCGGAAAACTGGGGAATGAAGCTTTCTTT
V gene: TRBV6-6
clone size: few
J gene: TRBJ1-1
D gene: .

CDR3 protein: CAWRSGQVLPEAFF
CDR3 DNA: TGTGCCTGGAGATCGGGACAGGTCCTACCTGAAGCTTTCTTT
V gene: TRBV30
clone size: .
J gene: TRBJ1-1
D gene: TRBD1

CDR3 protein: CASSQTGLQETQYF
CDR3 DNA: TGCGCCAGCAGCCAAACCGGGCTCCAAGAGACCCAGTACTTC
V gene: TRBV4-1
clone size: .
J gene: TRBJ2-5
D gene: .

CDR3 protein: CASSSRGGGGRTEAFF
CDR3 DNA: TGTGCCAGCAGCTCTCGCGGGGGGGGCGGGAGGACTGAAGCTTTCTTT
V gene: TRBV7-6
clone size: .
J gene: TRBJ1-1
D gene: .

CDR3 protein: CASSFRGAREKLFF
CDR3 DNA: TGCGCCAGCAGCTTTCGGGGGGCGCGGGAAAAACTGTTTTTT
V gene: TRBV5-1
clone size: .
J gene: TRBJ1-4
D gene: .

CDR3 protein: CASKKEGLAEETQYF
CDR3 DNA: TGTGCCAGCAAAAAAGAGGGACTAGCGGAAGAGACCCAGTACTTC
V gene: TRBV27
clone size: .
J gene: TRBJ2-5
D gene: TRBD2

CDR3 protein: CASTEEGGRGEKLFF
CDR3 DNA: TGTGCCAGCACCGAGGAGGGCGGGCGCGGTGAAAAACTGTTTTTT
V gene: TRBV6-5
clone size: .
J gene: TRBJ1-4
D gene: .

CDR3 protein: CASSNEQFF
CDR3 DNA: TGCGCCAGCAGTAATGAGCAGTTCTTC
V gene: TRBV23-1
clone size: few
J gene: TRBJ2-1
D gene: .

CDR3 protein: CASSPRSDEGRGYEQYF
CDR3 DNA: TGTGCCAGCAGCCCCCGATCGGACGAAGGTAGGGGCTACGAGCAGTACTTC
V gene: TRBV21-1
clone size: .
J gene: TRBJ2-7
D gene: .

CDR3 protein: CAISAQGQETQYF
CDR3 DNA: TGTGCCATCAGTGCACAGGGCCAAGAGACCCAGTACTTC
V gene: TRBV10-3
clone size: .
J gene: TRBJ2-5
D gene: .

CDR3 protein: CAWRSLAGTYEQYF
CDR3 DNA: TGTGCCTGGAGGTCGTTAGCGGGGACCTACGAGCAGTACTTC
V gene: TRBV30
clone size: .
J gene: TRBJ2-7
D gene: TRBD2

CDR3 protein: CASQTNSGNTIYF
CDR3 DNA: TGTGCCTCTCAGACCAACTCTGGAAACACCATATATTTT
V gene: TRBV6-1
clone size: .
J gene: TRBJ1-3
D gene: .

CDR3 protein: CASSEDRGRGDEQFF
CDR3 DNA: TGTGCCAGCAGCGAAGACAGGGGGCGCGGTGATGAGCAGTTCTTC
V gene: TRBV6-1
clone size: .
J gene: TRBJ2-1
D gene: TRBD1

CDR3 protein: CASSLGGQNYGYTF
CDR3 DNA: TGTGCCAGCAGCTTAGGGGGACAGAACTATGGCTACACCTTC
V gene: TRBV7-8
clone size: .
J gene: TRBJ1-2
D gene: TRBD1

CDR3 protein: CASSLGTQGAEGNTIYF
CDR3 DNA: TGCGCCAGCAGCTTGGGCACACAGGGGGCGGAAGGAAACACCATATATTTT
V gene: TRBV5-1
clone size: .
J gene: TRBJ1-3
D gene: TRBD1